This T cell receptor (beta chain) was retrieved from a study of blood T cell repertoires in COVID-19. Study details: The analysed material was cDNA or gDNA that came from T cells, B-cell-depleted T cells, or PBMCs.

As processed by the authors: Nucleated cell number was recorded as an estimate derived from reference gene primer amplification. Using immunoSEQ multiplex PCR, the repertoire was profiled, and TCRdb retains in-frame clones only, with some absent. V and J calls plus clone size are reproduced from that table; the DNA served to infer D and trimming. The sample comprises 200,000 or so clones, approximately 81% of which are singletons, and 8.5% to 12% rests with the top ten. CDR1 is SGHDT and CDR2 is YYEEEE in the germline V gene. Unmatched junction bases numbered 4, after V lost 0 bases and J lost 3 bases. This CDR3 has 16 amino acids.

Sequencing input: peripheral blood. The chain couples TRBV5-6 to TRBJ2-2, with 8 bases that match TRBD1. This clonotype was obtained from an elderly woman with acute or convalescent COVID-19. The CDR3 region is CASSLAGGADTGELFF. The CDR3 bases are TGTGCCAGCAGCTTGGCAGGGGGCGCAGACACCGGGGAGCTGTTTTTT.